Listed below are T cell receptor beta chains from one sample, sequenced in a study of siplizumab effects on memory and regulatory T cells. TCRdb's copy holds only in-frame clones and misses some; the assay was immunoSEQ multiplex PCR. The sample shows roughly 100,000 clones, around 90% of them seen only once. Sequencing input: CD4+ T cells sorted from blood. These TCRs come from a human donor in good health. CDR3s include the opening cysteine and the closing phenylalanine or tryptophan. Each record gives: D gene, J gene, CDR3 length, clone size, V gene, CDR3 DNA, CDR3 protein. A D gene is named only where the DNA matches it firmly. Clone size, where shown, is once, few, many, or a class for clones that have expanded.

D gene: TRBD1
J gene: TRBJ2-2
CDR3 length: 14
clone size: -
V gene: TRBV7-7
CDR3 DNA: TGTGCCAGCAGCCCGGGGACAGGGTTCGGGGAGCTGTTTTTT
CDR3 protein: CASSPGTGFGELFF

D gene: -
J gene: TRBJ2-3
CDR3 length: 14
clone size: -
V gene: TRBV2
CDR3 DNA: TGTGCCAGCATTCTCGGGGTTCCTCCAGATACGCAGTATTTT
CDR3 protein: CASILGVPPDTQYF

D gene: -
J gene: TRBJ2-7
CDR3 length: 15
clone size: -
V gene: TRBV11-2
CDR3 DNA: TGTGCCAGCAGCTTATGGTCAGGGAGAAGCTACGAGCAGTACTTC
CDR3 protein: CASSLWSGRSYEQYF

D gene: -
J gene: TRBJ2-1
CDR3 length: 15
clone size: -
V gene: TRBV11-2
CDR3 DNA: TGTGCCAGCAGCTTTCGCGGTTTTATATACAATGAGCAGTTCTTC
CDR3 protein: CASSFRGFIYNEQFF

D gene: TRBD1
J gene: TRBJ1-1
CDR3 length: 14
clone size: -
V gene: TRBV5-1
CDR3 DNA: TGCGCCAGCAGCTTGAGACAGGGGGCTACTGAAGCTTTCTTT
CDR3 protein: CASSLRQGATEAFF

D gene: -
J gene: TRBJ2-5
CDR3 length: 12
clone size: -
V gene: TRBV29-1
CDR3 DNA: TGCAGCGTACACCGGGGGCAAGAGACCCAGTACTTC
CDR3 protein: CSVHRGQETQYF

D gene: -
J gene: TRBJ2-6
CDR3 length: 19
clone size: once
V gene: TRBV21-1
CDR3 DNA: TGTGCCAGCAGCGGGACAGGGAGCATTCTCCCTCCTGGGGCCAACGTCCTGACTTTC
CDR3 protein: CASSGTGSILPPGANVLTF

D gene: -
J gene: TRBJ2-1
CDR3 length: 14
clone size: -
V gene: TRBV14
CDR3 DNA: TGTGCCAGCAGCCAAGATAGATGGTACAATGAGCAGTTCTTC
CDR3 protein: CASSQDRWYNEQFF

D gene: -
J gene: TRBJ2-7
CDR3 length: 12
clone size: -
V gene: TRBV11-2
CDR3 DNA: TGTGCCAGCAGCGTCAGGGGCCACGAGCAGTACTTC
CDR3 protein: CASSVRGHEQYF

D gene: TRBD2
J gene: TRBJ2-2
CDR3 length: 14
clone size: -
V gene: TRBV7-2
CDR3 DNA: TGTGCCAGCAGCGAGGGACTAGCCGACGGGGAGCTGTTTTTT
CDR3 protein: CASSEGLADGELFF

D gene: -
J gene: TRBJ1-5
CDR3 length: 13
clone size: -
V gene: TRBV2
CDR3 DNA: TGTGCCAGCAGTCCGAATAGCAATCAGCCCCAGCATTTT
CDR3 protein: CASSPNSNQPQHF

D gene: TRBD2
J gene: TRBJ2-1
CDR3 length: 15
clone size: once
V gene: TRBV7-3
CDR3 DNA: TGTGCCAGCAGCCCAGAGGGGAGGGTGTGGAATGAGCAGTTCTTC
CDR3 protein: CASSPEGRVWNEQFF

D gene: -
J gene: TRBJ2-5
CDR3 length: 16
clone size: -
V gene: TRBV4-1
CDR3 DNA: TGCGCCAGCAGCCAACCCCTAGGAAGGGGGCAAGAGACCCAGTACTTC
CDR3 protein: CASSQPLGRGQETQYF

D gene: TRBD2
J gene: TRBJ2-1
CDR3 length: 15
clone size: -
V gene: TRBV29-1
CDR3 DNA: TGCAGCGCTGAAATACTAGCGGGAACCTACAATGAGCAGTTCTTC
CDR3 protein: CSAEILAGTYNEQFF

D gene: TRBD1
J gene: TRBJ2-2
CDR3 length: 13
clone size: -
V gene: TRBV10-1
CDR3 DNA: TGCGCCAGCGGCCGGGACAGCCCCGGGGAGCTGTTTTTT
CDR3 protein: CASGRDSPGELFF

D gene: -
J gene: TRBJ2-5
CDR3 length: 14
clone size: -
V gene: TRBV5-1
CDR3 DNA: TGCGCCAGCAGCCTGCCGGCTAGTCGTGAGACCCAGTACTTC
CDR3 protein: CASSLPASRETQYF

D gene: -
J gene: TRBJ2-1
CDR3 length: 16
clone size: -
V gene: TRBV7-9
CDR3 DNA: TGTGCCAGCAGCATCGTGACCGTTATGGGGAAAAATGAGCAGTTCTTC
CDR3 protein: CASSIVTVMGKNEQFF

D gene: -
J gene: TRBJ2-1
CDR3 length: 14
clone size: -
V gene: TRBV12-5
CDR3 DNA: TGTGCTAGTGGTTTGAACCCCGGGGTGGGTGAGCAGTTCTTC
CDR3 protein: CASGLNPGVGEQFF

D gene: -
J gene: TRBJ1-4
CDR3 length: 11
clone size: -
V gene: TRBV29-1
CDR3 DNA: TGCAGCACCAAGGCCGCCGGGAAACTGTTTTTT
CDR3 protein: CSTKAAGKLFF

D gene: TRBD2
J gene: TRBJ2-7
CDR3 length: 14
clone size: -
V gene: TRBV5-1
CDR3 DNA: TGCGCCAGCAGCTCACTAGCGGGGTTTTACGAGCAGTACTTC
CDR3 protein: CASSSLAGFYEQYF

D gene: -
J gene: TRBJ2-1
CDR3 length: 15
clone size: -
V gene: TRBV7-3
CDR3 DNA: TGTGCCAGCAGCTCCCTCGGGGGCCTCTTGAGTGAGCAGTTCTTC
CDR3 protein: CASSSLGGLLSEQFF

D gene: -
J gene: TRBJ2-1
CDR3 length: 15
clone size: -
V gene: TRBV5-5
CDR3 DNA: TGTGCCAGCAGTTGGACAACATTCCTCTACAATGAGCAGTTCTTC
CDR3 protein: CASSWTTFLYNEQFF

D gene: TRBD1
J gene: TRBJ1-4
CDR3 length: 15
clone size: -
V gene: TRBV27
CDR3 DNA: TGTGCCAGCAGCCGACAGGGGTCTTATAATGAAAAACTGTTTTTT
CDR3 protein: CASSRQGSYNEKLFF

D gene: -
J gene: TRBJ2-1
CDR3 length: 14
clone size: -
V gene: TRBV27
CDR3 DNA: TGTGCCAGCATGTTGTCAGGGTCAAGAAATGAGCAGTTCTTC
CDR3 protein: CASMLSGSRNEQFF

D gene: -
J gene: TRBJ1-5
CDR3 length: 14
clone size: -
V gene: TRBV7-2
CDR3 DNA: TGTGCCAGCAGCTTAGCCCCAGGGAATCAGCCCCAGCATTTT
CDR3 protein: CASSLAPGNQPQHF

D gene: TRBD2
J gene: TRBJ2-2
CDR3 length: 15
clone size: -
V gene: TRBV5-4
CDR3 DNA: TGTGCCAGCAGCCCCCTAGCGGGAAGTACCGGGGAGCTGTTTTTT
CDR3 protein: CASSPLAGSTGELFF

D gene: TRBD1
J gene: TRBJ2-5
CDR3 length: 14
clone size: -
V gene: TRBV4-1
CDR3 DNA: TGCGCAAGACCGGGACAGGACCTCCAAGAGACCCAGTACTTC
CDR3 protein: CARPGQDLQETQYF

D gene: -
J gene: TRBJ2-3
CDR3 length: 15
clone size: once
V gene: TRBV5-1
CDR3 DNA: TGCGCCAGCAGCTTGGGGCTAGACGCCACAGATACGCAGTATTTT
CDR3 protein: CASSLGLDATDTQYF

D gene: -
J gene: TRBJ2-6
CDR3 length: 14
clone size: -
V gene: TRBV28
CDR3 DNA: TGTGCCAGCCTGCGAAACAGTGGGGCCAACGTCCTGACTTTC
CDR3 protein: CASLRNSGANVLTF

D gene: TRBD1
J gene: TRBJ2-7
CDR3 length: 11
clone size: -
V gene: TRBV10-3
CDR3 DNA: TGTGCCATCAGTAAGACAGGGGAGCAGTACTTC
CDR3 protein: CAISKTGEQYF

D gene: TRBD1
J gene: TRBJ2-2
CDR3 length: 16
clone size: -
V gene: TRBV5-1
CDR3 DNA: TGCGCCAGCAGCTTGAGCAGGGGGAAAGGCACCGGGGAGCTGTTTTTT
CDR3 protein: CASSLSRGKGTGELFF

D gene: -
J gene: TRBJ2-2
CDR3 length: 12
clone size: -
V gene: TRBV6-5
CDR3 DNA: TGTGCCAGCAGTTACCGGGGCGGGGAGCTGTTTTTT
CDR3 protein: CASSYRGGELFF